The 3 T cell receptor beta chains presented below share a single source sample, sequenced in a study of CD8 T cells in ankylosing spondylitis. TCRdb reprocessed the 5' RACE reads via MiXCR and lists one record per CDR3 protein. Of hundreds of thousands of distinct CDR3 sequences detected, over 7% appear once; the ten largest clones hold around 4.4%. Material: blood, either unsorted or a sorted T cell fraction (not recorded which). All receptors come from a female donor with ankylosing spondylitis or in good health (not recorded which).

This clonotype occurred many times. This chain links TRBV5-1 with TRBJ1-1, with D hard to call. Trimming shortened V by 0 bases and J by 1 base, and 10 bases separated the two germline ends. This CDR3 spans 15 amino acids. In germline, CDR1 is SGHRS, CDR2 YFSETQ. The CDR3 loop reads CASSLAGSGNTEAFF. As DNA, the CDR3 is TGCGCCAGCAGCTTGGCCGGTTCAGGGAACACTGAAGCTTTCTTT. The whole variable domain, filled in from reference TRBV5-1 and TRBJ1-1, reads KAGVTQTPRYLIKTRGQQVTLSCSPISGHRSVSWYQQTPGQGLQFLFEYFSETQRNKGNFPGRFSGRQFSNSRSEMNVSTLELGDSALYLCASSLAGSGNTEAFFGQGTRLTVV.

This clonotype showed up many times. This chain connects TRBV20-1 to TRBJ1-5; 7 nucleotides line up with TRBD1. With V trimmed by 2 bases and J by 7 bases, 14 bases remained unmatched. In germline, CDR1 is DFQATT, CDR2 SNEGSKA (reference sequence). This CDR3 spans 16 amino acids. DNA for the CDR3: TGCAGTGCTAGACCACAGACAGGGACTTGGAACCAGCCCCAGCATTTT. Its translation is CSARPQTGTWNQPQHF.

This clonotype was picked up many times. This chain uses TRBV20-1 with TRBJ2-5; tentative D call: TRBD2 (6 bases). This CDR3 contains 16 residues. Trimming pared 5 bases from V and 2 bases from J, leaving 21 bases between. The V gene's germline CDR1 is DFQATT and CDR2 SNEGSKA (reference sequence). CDR3 DNA sequence: TGCAGTGCTTGCTGCCCGCTCGCTAGCGCACAAGAGACCCAGTACTTC. Amino acid sequence: CSACCPLASAQETQYF.